This passage covers 17 T cell receptor beta chains from one sample sequenced in a study of cytomegalovirus exposure and HLA in healthy donors. Both 60 Vbeta primers and 13 Jbeta primers went into the PCR. Method: immunoSEQ multiplex PCR; TCRdb's copy keeps in-frame clones and lacks some. The sample carries some 100,000 clones, about 79% recorded once. Sequencing was carried out using PBMCs. These receptors all come from a female donor in good health and CMV-seropositive.

The chain employs TRBV4-2 and TRBJ1-2, with D uncertain. V lost 6 bases and J lost 7, with 9 bases in between. Germline V gene data show CDR1 as LGHNA and CDR2 as YNFKEQ. The CDR3 extends over 11 amino acids. In DNA, the CDR3 is TGTGCCAGCAGTAGTGGTGGTGGCTACACCTTC. Translation gives CASSSGGGYTF.

The rearrangement uses TRBV4-1 and TRBJ1-4; D unclear. The V gene's germline CDR1 is MGHRA and CDR2 YSYEKL. The CDR3 has 16 amino acids. V was cut by 0 bases and J by 8 bases, with 16 bases left in between. The CDR3 here is CASSQDHGLGTEKLFF. The CDR3 coding sequence is TGCGCCAGCAGCCAAGATCATGGACTAGGAACGGAAAAACTGTTTTTT.

V and J are TRBV29-1 and TRBJ2-3; a weak D match, TRBD2 (6 bases). With 0 bases removed from V and 1 base from J, the gap between germline ends came to 14 bases. Germline loops: CDR1 SQVTM, CDR2 ANQGSEA. CDR3 length: 16 amino acids. CDR3 sequence: CSVEDLKTGGTDTQYF. CDR3 nucleotide sequence: TGCAGCGTTGAAGATCTTAAAACGGGAGGCACAGATACGCAGTATTTT.

This clone was seen a single time. The chain recombines TRBV2 with TRBJ2-2; 10 bases agree with TRBD1. Germline CDR1 is SNHLY and CDR2 is FYNNEI. The CDR3 has 15 residues. The V gene end was trimmed by 6 bases and the J gene end by 5 bases; junction bases not matched to a gene: 6. Here the CDR3 reads CASRPRQGATGELFF. The CDR3 DNA reads as TGTGCCAGCAGGCCCCGACAGGGGGCGACCGGGGAGCTGTTTTTT.

The chain has TRBV12-5 and TRBJ1-1; D unresolved. CDR1 is LGHNT, CDR2 FRNRAP, per germline. Between the trimmed V and J ends, which lost 3 bases and 2 bases, there was a span of 7 bases. The CDR3 is made up of 13 amino acids. The CDR3, as DNA: TGTGCTAGTGGTTTACAGAAAAACACTGAAGCTTTCTTT. Its translation: CASGLQKNTEAFF.

V and J are TRBV6-6 and TRBJ1-1; 10 bases fit TRBD1. This CDR3 region has 15 residues. Trimming at V came to 0 bases and at J to 5 bases, leaving 3 bases not matched to a gene. Per germline, CDR1 MNHNY and CDR2 SVGAGI (reference sequence). DNA for the CDR3: TGTGCCAGCAGTTACTCGACAGGGGGCGGGACTGAAGCTTTCTTT. As protein: CASSYSTGGGTEAFF.

The V call is TRBV19, the J call TRBJ2-5; 9 nucleotides align to TRBD1. V shed 10 bases and J 4 bases; nucleotides not matched to a gene: 13. CDR3 size: 15 residues. CDR1 and CDR2 (germline): LNHDA, SQIVND (reference sequence). The CDR3 loop reads CATHSPGQGRETQYF. CDR3 sequence (DNA): TGTGCCACCCACTCTCCGGGACAGGGACGAGAGACCCAGTACTTC.

The rearrangement uses TRBV11-2 and TRBJ2-2, with 8 bases identical to TRBD2. V lost 0 bases to trimming and J lost 4 bases; unmatched junction nucleotides: 4. This CDR3 contains 16 residues. CDR1 SGHAT and CDR2 FQNNGV come from the germline V gene. DNA of the CDR3: TGTGCCAGCAGCTTAGAGGGAGCGGGAGCCACCGGGGAGCTGTTTTTT. Encoded protein: CASSLEGAGATGELFF.

In this sample, this clone turned up once. The chain links TRBV6-5 to TRBJ2-7; 7 bases match TRBD1. Germline V lookup: CDR1 MNHEY, CDR2 SVGAGI. V lost 5 bases to trimming and J lost 0 bases; unmatched junction nucleotides: 7. This CDR3 spans 15 amino acids. CDR3 sequence: CASSPTGAPSYEQYF. The CDR3, as DNA: TGTGCCAGCAGTCCCACAGGGGCACCCTCCTACGAGCAGTACTTC.

The chain recombines TRBV27 with TRBJ1-3, with D tentatively TRBD1 (6 bases). The V and J ends lost 6 bases and 1 base respectively, with 16 bases between them. The germline gives CDR1 MNHEY, CDR2 SMNVEV (reference sequence). The CDR3 is made up of 16 amino acids. The CDR3 loop is CASRGGGAESGNTIYF. As DNA, the CDR3 is TGTGCCAGCAGAGGCGGGGGGGCGGAATCTGGAAACACCATATATTTT.

The chain employs TRBV6-1 and TRBJ2-3; TRBD2 is a possible D gene (5 bases). The germline V and J ends were trimmed by 5 bases and 2 bases, with 8 bases remaining between them. This CDR3 is built from 13 residues. The germline V gene encodes CDR1 MNHNS and CDR2 SASEGT. CDR3 protein: CASSPRDTDTQYF. The CDR3, as DNA: TGTGCCAGCAGTCCCCGGGACACAGATACGCAGTATTTT.

CDR3: CASSFSGGAGELFF. The CDR3 DNA sequence: TGTGCCAGCAGCTTTAGCGGGGGCGCCGGGGAGCTGTTTTTT. The chain is built from TRBV5-8 and TRBJ2-2, with TRBD2 matching over 9 bases. This CDR3 has 14 amino acids. The trim removed 2 bases at V and 6 bases at J, leaving 2 bases unmatched. Germline V gene sequence: CDR1 SGHTS, CDR2 YDEGEE.

The rearrangement joins TRBV4-3 to TRBJ2-2; D is unclear. The CDR3 contains 14 residues. Trimming took 0 bases from V and 4 from J, leaving 6 bases between them. Per the germline V gene, CDR1 is LGHNA and CDR2 is YSLEER. The CDR3 reads CASSQETATGELFF. In DNA form, the CDR3 reads TGCGCCAGCAGCCAAGAGACTGCCACCGGGGAGCTGTTTTTT.

The chain has TRBV18 and TRBJ2-3; D remains unclear. CDR3 length: 14 amino acids. Germline values: CDR1 KGHSH, CDR2 LQKENI. Deletions cut 2 bases from V and 1 base from J, with 7 bases between. CDR3: CASSPSRGTDTQYF. The CDR3, as DNA: TGTGCCAGCTCACCAAGCCGCGGCACAGATACGCAGTATTTT.

This sequence joins TRBV7-9 and TRBJ2-3; 12 nucleotides line up with TRBD2. Germline CDR1 reads SEHNR; CDR2 reads FQNEAQ (reference sequence). The CDR3 runs to 15 residues. V lost 3 bases to trimming and J lost 5 bases; unmatched junction nucleotides: 3. CDR3 nucleotides: TGTGCCAGCAGCTTCCTAGCGGGGGGGCAAGATACGCAGTATTTT. Protein sequence: CASSFLAGGQDTQYF. The full variable domain, rest sourced from reference TRBV7-9 and TRBJ2-3, is DTGVSQNPRHKITKRGQNVTFRCDPISEHNRLYWYRQTLGQGPEFLTYFQNEAQLEKSRLLSDRFSAERPKGSFSTLEIQRTEQGDSAMYLCASSFLAGGQDTQYFGPGTRLTVL.

The chain employs TRBV5-1 and TRBJ2-1; TRBD2 is a possible D gene (6 bases). The CDR3 is 15 amino acids. From germline, CDR1 is SGHRS and CDR2 YFSETQ. V gave up 1 base and J gave up 3 bases, with 11 bases separating them. The CDR3 DNA is TGCGCCAGCAGCTTGCATGGCGGGATCTACAATGAGCAGTTCTTC. Protein product: CASSLHGGIYNEQFF.

The gene calls are TRBV10-3 and TRBJ2-7; possible D gene TRBD2, 5 bases. The CDR3 runs to 12 residues. V dropped 10 bases and J dropped 1 base, with 11 bases sitting between them. CDR1 and CDR2 from the germline V gene are ENHRY and SYGVKD. DNA of the CDR3: TGTGCCACCCGCCCGGGATCCTACGAGCAGTACTTC. Translating it yields CATRPGSYEQYF.